The source of this T cell receptor beta chain is a study of cytomegalovirus exposure and HLA in healthy donors. Whole-study findings and limits: Some 150 TCR beta chains were listed as cytomegalovirus-associated.

In regard to this clone: What it recognizes is unknown.

PCR was performed using 60 Vbeta and 13 Jbeta primers. The repertoire was sequenced with immunoSEQ multiplex PCR; TCRdb's copy has only in-frame clones and lacks some. In the table there are roughly 160,000 clones, approximately 71% of which are singletons. The germline CDR1 and CDR2 sequences are SQVTM and ANQGSEA. There are 13 residues in the CDR3. J lost 8 bases, V lost 6 bases, and 7 bases had no gene match. Sample: PBMCs. The sequence came from a girl between 10 and 17 years old in good health and CMV-seronegative. The chain uses TRBV29-1 and TRBJ1-4; 9 nucleotides match TRBD1. The CDR3 region has the DNA TGCAGCGTGACGGGACAGGGCGGGGAAAAACTGTTTTTT. Its translation: CSVTGQGGEKLFF.